One and the same sample provided the 25 T cell receptor beta chains below, sequenced in a study of T cells in Graves' hyperthyroidism and ophthalmopathy. Amplified regions were TCR beta CDR3 sequences from RNA transcripts. A first-round RT-PCR of the TCR CDR3 used the HTBI primer set. TCRdb recomputed calls from the multiplex PCR reads with MiXCR, one row per CDR3 protein. Here the sample spans roughly 700,000 distinct CDR3 sequences, approximately 36% being singletons. Sequencing used blood. Receptors were obtained from a woman in her forties with Graves' hyperthyroidism.

The sample holds a few counts of this clonotype. With a much larger clone just one base away, this may be a read error. The chain links TRBV11-2 to TRBJ2-5; 7 nucleotides align to TRBD2. V shed 4 bases and J 3 bases; nucleotides not matched to a gene: 2. CDR3 length equals 13 residues. Germline CDR1 SGHAT, CDR2 FQNNGV. In nucleotides, the CDR3 is TGTGCCAGCAGCTCAGCGGGGAAAGAGACCCAGTACTTC. Encoded protein: CASSSAGKETQYF. Supplemented by reference TRBV11-2 and TRBJ2-5, the full variable domain reads EAGVAQSPRYKIIEKRQSVAFWCNPISGHATLYWYQQILGQGPKLLIQFQNNGVVDDSQLPKDRFSAERLKGVDSTLKIQPAKLEDSAVYLCASSSAGKETQYFGPGTRLLVL.

The chain combines TRBV30 with TRBJ1-6, with D maybe TRBD1 (5 bases). The CDR3 extends over 12 amino acids. Looked up from germline, CDR1 is GTSNPN and CDR2 is SVGIG (reference sequence). The germline V and J ends were trimmed by 6 bases and 8 bases, with 11 bases remaining between them. The DNA of the CDR3 is TGTGCCTGTAGTCGGGGGGATTCACCCCTCCACTTT. Translated: CACSRGDSPLHF.

The V gene is TRBV2, the J gene TRBJ2-7, with TRBD1 identical over 10 bases. The length of the CDR3 is 13 residues. With 6 bases clipped from V and 5 bases from J, the junction kept 4 bases outside the gene matches. CDR1 SNHLY and CDR2 FYNNEI come from the germline V gene. CDR3 protein: CASRGTGVNEQYF. CDR3 bases: TGTGCCAGCAGAGGGACAGGGGTTAACGAGCAGTACTTC.

The chain couples TRBV27 to TRBJ2-7; weak D call: TRBD2 (5 bases). The CDR3 is made up of 13 amino acids. Trimming removed 8 bases at V and 3 bases at J, with 14 bases between. CDR1 and CDR2 (germline): MNHEY, SMNVEV (reference sequence). The CDR3, as DNA: TGTGCCAGCGGGCCGGTAGGGAGCTACGAGCAGTACTTC. Translating it yields CASGPVGSYEQYF.

The CDR3 region has the DNA TGTGCCAGCAGCGCCGGACAGGGGACCTCCTACGAGCAGTACTTC. Amino acids: CASSAGQGTSYEQYF. The V and J genes are TRBV2 and TRBJ2-7; 9 bases map to TRBD1. The CDR3 sequence is 15 residues long. Trimming at V came to 6 bases and at J to 0 bases, leaving 6 bases not matched to a gene. CDR1 SNHLY and CDR2 FYNNEI come from the germline V gene.

This clonotype has a count of ten or more. The rearrangement links TRBV7-9 to TRBJ1-2; D call uncertain. Trimming removed 8 bases from V and 4 bases from J, with 5 bases in between. CDR1 is SEHNR and CDR2 is FQNEAQ in the germline V gene (reference sequence). This CDR3 region has 10 residues. For the CDR3, the DNA is TGTGCCAGCCAATCCTATGGCTACACCTTC. Its protein product is CASQSYGYTF. Looking up the rest from reference TRBV7-9 and TRBJ1-2 gives the full variable domain: DTGVSQNPRHKITKRGQNVTFRCDPISEHNRLYWYRQTLGQGPEFLTYFQNEAQLEKSRLLSDRFSAERPKGSFSTLEIQRTEQGDSAMYLCASQSYGYTFGSGTRLTVV.

This clonotype occurred a few times. This chain links TRBV24-1 with TRBJ1-2, with 11 positions matching TRBD1. With 10 bases clipped from V and 7 bases from J, the junction kept 4 bases outside the gene matches. Germline CDR1 and CDR2: KGHDR and SFDVKD. The CDR3 is 12 residues long. This chain's CDR3 is CATDRGPSGYTF. The CDR3 region has the DNA TGTGCCACGGACAGGGGGCCTTCTGGCTACACCTTC.

Only a few counts were recorded for this clonotype. The gene calls are TRBV7-9 and TRBJ2-7; 8 nucleotides align to TRBD1. V lost 5 bases to trimming and J lost 6 bases; unmatched junction nucleotides: 3. The CDR3 spans 12 residues. Germline V gene data show CDR1 as SEHNR and CDR2 as FQNEAQ (reference sequence). CDR3 loop: CASSQGAGEQYF. The CDR3 DNA sequence: TGTGCCAGCAGCCAGGGGGCAGGCGAGCAGTACTTC.

This clonotype was counted ten times or more. The chain couples TRBV7-9 to TRBJ1-5; D may be TRBD1 (6 bases). In germline, CDR1 is SEHNR, CDR2 FQNEAQ (reference sequence). The V and J ends lost 10 bases and 2 bases respectively, with 18 bases between them. This CDR3 region has 15 residues. The CDR3 sequence is CATAPPGDRNQPQHF. The CDR3 coding sequence is TGTGCCACCGCCCCCCCAGGGGATCGCAATCAGCCCCAGCATTTT.

The chain couples TRBV29-1 to TRBJ2-5, with 9 bases lining up with TRBD2. The V gene end was trimmed by 7 bases and the J gene end by 5 bases; junction bases not matched to a gene: 8. Germline CDR1 is SQVTM and CDR2 is ANQGSEA. The length of the CDR3 is 13 residues. The CDR3 region is CSAVGGGAETQYF. The DNA for the CDR3 is TGCAGCGCCGTTGGCGGGGGGGCCGAGACCCAGTACTTC. Based on the CDR3 plus reference TRBV29-1 and TRBJ2-5, the full variable domain is SAVISQKPSRDICQRGTSLTIQCQVDSQVTMMFWYRQQPGQSLTLIATANQGSEATYESGFVIDKFPISRPNLTFSTLTVSNMSPEDSSIYLCSAVGGGAETQYFGPGTRLLVL.

This clonotype was counted at least ten times. The J gene is TRBJ2-5, the V gene TRBV7-2; D possibly corresponds to TRBD1 (7 bases). This CDR3 is 14 amino acids long. With 3 bases removed from V and 1 base from J, the gap between germline ends came to 9 bases. In germline, CDR1 is SGHTA, CDR2 FQGNSA. This CDR3 is CASSFQGGQETQYF. The CDR3 DNA reads TGTGCCAGCAGCTTTCAGGGGGGCCAAGAGACCCAGTACTTC.

This clonotype was recorded many times. The rearrangement links TRBV7-2 to TRBJ2-5; TRBD2 agrees at 7 bases. CDR1 is SGHTA and CDR2 is FQGNSA in the germline V gene. CDR3 length equals 16 residues. Trimming removed 1 base from V and 4 bases from J; junction bases left unmatched: 9. CDR3 residues: CASSLVSSGGGETQYF. The CDR3 DNA follows: TGTGCCAGCAGCTTAGTGTCTAGCGGAGGAGGAGAGACCCAGTACTTC.

As concerns this clonotype: At one of its ends the junction is not consistent with the germline gene, which may arise from a read error. The chain combines TRBV10-1 with TRBJ2-3, with D possibly TRBD1 on 6 matching bases. The germline gives CDR1 WNHNN, CDR2 SYGVQD (reference sequence). This CDR3 has 14 residues. Here the CDR3 DNA reads TGTGCCAGCAGCCTCGGGACAACGATACATACGCAGTATTTT. Its protein product is CASSLGTTIHTQYF.

The V call is TRBV20-1, the J call TRBJ2-5; possibly TRBD1 or TRBD2 for D (5 bases each). Trimming took 6 bases from V and 1 from J, leaving 21 bases between them. This CDR3 is 16 amino acids long. Germline CDR1 and CDR2: DFQATT and SNEGSKA (reference sequence). The CDR3 here is CSASIEAGTPQETQYF. The CDR3 DNA is TGCAGTGCATCGATCGAGGCAGGGACCCCCCAAGAGACCCAGTACTTC.

This clonotype was counted a single time. This clone may be a read error of a much larger clone one base away. The CDR3 here is CASSSENTGELSF. Written as DNA, the CDR3 is TGTGCCAGCAGCTCAGAGAACACCGGGGAGCTGTCTTTT. The genes are TRBV7-2 and TRBJ2-2; possibly TRBD2 for D (5 bases). This CDR3 is built from 13 residues. Per germline, CDR1 SGHTA and CDR2 FQGNSA.

In regard to this clonotype: Because it lacks the conserved phenylalanine or tryptophan at the end, this CDR3 is likely a read error. This chain uses TRBV19 with TRBJ1-2, with TRBD1 identical over 9 bases. The CDR3 runs 15 residues. The V gene's germline CDR1 is LNHDA and CDR2 SQIVND (reference sequence). Unmatched junction bases numbered 7, after V lost 4 bases and J lost 4 bases. The CDR3 here is CASSTEQGAIYGYTS. The DNA for the CDR3 is TGTGCCAGTAGTACCGAACAGGGGGCCATCTATGGCTACACCTCC.

The chain combines TRBV20-1 with TRBJ1-4, with TRBD1 matching 9 bases. V was clipped by 1 base and J by 7 bases; unmatched bases: 7. Germline loops: CDR1 DFQATT, CDR2 SNEGSKA (reference sequence). The CDR3 runs to 15 residues. The CDR3 protein is CSARVVGTGFEKLFF. CDR3 sequence (DNA): TGCAGTGCTAGAGTCGTCGGGACAGGGTTTGAAAAACTGTTTTTT.

The sample holds a few counts of this clonotype. J is TRBJ2-7 and V is TRBV2, with D perhaps TRBD1 or TRBD2 (5 bases each). The CDR3 has 16 residues. Germline V lookup: CDR1 SNHLY, CDR2 FYNNEI. Trimming shortened V by 6 bases and J by 0 bases, and 18 bases separated the two germline ends. CDR3 in DNA: TGTGCCAGCAGCCTCGGGGCGGCAACCTCCTCCTACGAGCAGTACTTC. Its protein product is CASSLGAATSSYEQYF. The variable domain in full, with the rest retrieved from reference TRBV2 and TRBJ2-7, is EPEVTQTPSHQVTQMGQEVILRCVPISNHLYFYWYRQILGQKVEFLVSFYNNEISEKSEIFDDQFSVERPDGSNFTLKIRSTKLEDSAMYFCASSLGAATSSYEQYFGPGTRLTVT.

This clonotype appeared a few times. The rearrangement uses TRBV6-5 and TRBJ2-7; the match to TRBD1 covers 7 bases. The CDR3 extends over 14 amino acids. CDR1 is MNHEY, CDR2 SVGAGI, per germline. V shed 9 bases and J 2 bases; nucleotides not matched to a gene: 10. CDR3 residues: CASRGQNGAYEQYF. The DNA of the CDR3 is TGTGCCAGTAGGGGGCAAAACGGAGCCTACGAGCAGTACTTC.

This clonotype was seen only a few times. The rearrangement uses TRBV7-2 and TRBJ2-5; D call uncertain. Germline V gene lookup returns CDR1 SGHTA and CDR2 FQGNSA. CDR3 size: 18 residues. V was trimmed by 5 bases and J by 4 bases, leaving 26 bases between them. The chain's CDR3 is CASSQVQPVGYLLETQYF. The CDR3 DNA sequence: TGTGCCAGCAGCCAAGTCCAGCCTGTCGGCTACCTCTTAGAGACCCAGTACTTC.

The chain joins TRBV10-3 to TRBJ1-2; 11 nucleotides match TRBD1. This CDR3 contains 13 residues. Trimming cost V 8 bases and J 8 bases; bases outside gene matches: 7. Germline V gene lookup returns CDR1 ENHRY and CDR2 SYGVKD. The CDR3 is CAIHWTGGDGYTF. The CDR3 DNA follows: TGTGCCATCCACTGGACAGGGGGCGACGGCTACACCTTC.

This clonotype has only a few counts. The rearrangement links TRBV6-5 to TRBJ2-7; 7 positions agree with TRBD2. Trimming removed 6 bases from V and 3 bases from J; junction bases left unmatched: 2. Germline lookup yields CDR1 MNHEY and CDR2 SVGAGI. The CDR3 totals 12 residues. CDR3 residues: CASRRDYYEQYF. CDR3 DNA sequence: TGTGCCAGCAGGAGGGACTACTACGAGCAGTACTTC.

The chain recombines TRBV29-1 with TRBJ2-7; TRBD1 matches at 7 bases. V dropped 2 bases and J dropped 3; count of bases not matched to a gene: 1. Germline V gene data show CDR1 as SQVTM and CDR2 as ANQGSEA. This CDR3 has 12 amino acids. For the CDR3, the DNA is TGCAGCGTTGAAAGGGACAGCTACGAGCAGTACTTC. This sequence encodes CSVERDSYEQYF.

At least ten counts were recorded for this clonotype. The chain uses TRBV9 and TRBJ2-5, with 12 bases fitting TRBD2. CDR3 length equals 14 residues. Germline V gene data show CDR1 as SGDLS and CDR2 as YYNGEE. V shed 5 bases, J shed 5 bases, and the junction held 4 bases outside the gene matches. The CDR3 DNA follows: TGTGCCAGCAGTTCTAGCGGGGGGGAGGAGACCCAGTACTTC. It specifies CASSSSGGEETQYF.

This chain connects TRBV2 to TRBJ2-1; D unclear. The germline V and J ends were trimmed by 8 bases and 0 bases, with 5 bases remaining between them. From germline, CDR1 is SNHLY and CDR2 FYNNEI. CDR3 length: 12 residues. The CDR3 DNA sequence: TGTGCCAGCGATGGCTCCTACAATGAGCAGTTCTTC. Residues: CASDGSYNEQFF.